Each of the 29 T cell receptor beta chains below was sequenced from the same sample in a study of blood T cell repertoires in COVID-19. The table came from immunoSEQ multiplex PCR; TCRdb's copy has only in-frame clones and leaves some out. The table has about 240,000 clones, around 81% seen once. Sequenced sample: peripheral blood. All receptors come from a man between 25 and 39 years old who had recovered from COVID-19.

The chain combines TRBV5-6 with TRBJ2-7; TRBD2 might be the D (6 bases). Germline V gene data show CDR1 as SGHDT and CDR2 as YYEEEE. CDR3 size: 13 residues. V was trimmed by 7 bases and J by 4 bases, leaving 15 bases between them. This CDR3 is CASGPVGGYEQYV. The CDR3 DNA is TGTGCCAGCGGTCCGGTGGGGGGTTACGAGCAGTACGTC.

This chain uses TRBV7-8 with TRBJ2-1, with a weak D call TRBD2 (5 bases). The CDR3 covers 14 residues. Trimming stripped 3 bases from V and 6 bases from J, with 12 bases between. Germline V gives CDR1 SGHVS, CDR2 FQNEAQ. CDR3 bases: TGTGCCAGCAGCTTTGGACTCTTTCCCAATGAGCAGTTCTTC. As protein: CASSFGLFPNEQFF.

This chain joins TRBV2 and TRBJ1-6; 12 positions match TRBD1. The CDR3 loop spans 15 amino acids. J was trimmed by 8 bases and V by 6 bases; bases with no gene match: 5. Germline assignment: CDR1 SNHLY and CDR2 FYNNEI. This chain's CDR3 is CASRPGQGAHSPLHF. The DNA for the CDR3 is TGTGCCAGCAGACCGGGACAGGGGGCTCATTCACCCCTCCACTTT.

This clone was observed a few times. J is TRBJ1-1 and V is TRBV19, with 8 bases that match TRBD1. The ends lost 8 bases at V and 1 base at J; junction bases unmatched: 3. Germline-derived CDR1 and CDR2 are LNHDA and SQIVND (reference sequence). This CDR3 spans 13 amino acids. CDR3: CASGQGWNTEAFF. The CDR3 coding sequence is TGTGCCAGTGGACAGGGCTGGAACACTGAAGCTTTCTTT.

CDR3 in DNA: TGTGCCAGCTCCCTAGCGGGGGGTTCGAACACCGGGGAGCTGTTTTTT. Translation: CASSLAGGSNTGELFF. The V and J genes are TRBV18 and TRBJ2-2, with TRBD2 matching over 11 bases. This CDR3 is built from 16 residues. Germline CDR1 reads KGHSH; CDR2 reads LQKENI. V lost 6 bases, J lost 0 bases, and 3 bases stayed unmatched.

This chain's CDR3 is CASSQDTIGAGTDTQYF. CDR3 nucleotides: TGTGCCAGCAGCCAAGATACGATTGGGGCGGGCACAGATACGCAGTATTTT. The chain is built from TRBV14 and TRBJ2-3; perhaps TRBD1 as D (5 bases). The CDR3 consists of 17 residues. Germline V CDR1 and CDR2: SGHDN, FVKESK. The ends were cut back, 0 bases at V and 1 base at J, with 14 bases in the middle.

J is TRBJ2-7 and V is TRBV28; possibly TRBD1 for D (6 bases). From germline, CDR1 is MDHEN and CDR2 SYDVKM. V was cut by 10 bases and J by 2 bases, with 18 bases left in between. The CDR3 extends over 14 amino acids. CDR3 residues: CATISPGVPYEQYV. The CDR3 coding sequence is TGTGCCACCATTTCCCCAGGGGTTCCCTACGAGCAGTACGTC.

CDR3 residues: CASSLTGGFVNEQFF. DNA of the CDR3: TGTGCCAGTAGTCTCACAGGGGGTTTCGTGAATGAGCAGTTCTTC. The genes are TRBV19 and TRBJ2-1, with TRBD1 matching 8 bases. The V segment lost 5 bases and the J segment 7 bases; nucleotides outside the gene matches: 10. Germline CDR1 is LNHDA and CDR2 is SQIVND (reference sequence). This CDR3 comprises 15 residues.

This chain joins TRBV6-1 and TRBJ1-2, with TRBD1 matching 7 bases. Germline trimming cut 2 bases from V and 6 bases from J; bases unmatched to any gene: 12. The CDR3 totals 16 residues. The germline V gene encodes CDR1 MNHNS and CDR2 SASEGT. CDR3 nucleotide sequence: TGTGCCAGCAGTGAATACCCCCCCGGCAGGGGGGATGGCTACACCTTC. Its protein product is CASSEYPPGRGDGYTF.

CDR3 amino acids: CASSSGGPYEQYF. CDR3 nucleotide sequence: TGTGCCAGCAGTTCGGGCGGGCCCTACGAGCAGTACTTC. The rearrangement joins TRBV12-3 or TRBV12-4 to TRBJ2-7; a possible D gene is TRBD2 (5 bases). The CDR3 length is 13 residues. Trimming took 4 bases from V and 2 from J, leaving 9 bases between them.

This chain uses TRBV5-4 with TRBJ2-1; TRBD2 is a possible D gene (7 bases). The germline V and J ends were trimmed by 0 bases and 4 bases, with 11 bases remaining between them. CDR3 size: 15 residues. Germline V lookup: CDR1 SGHNT, CDR2 YYREEE (reference sequence). The CDR3, as DNA: TGTGCCAGCAGCTTGGACGGGGGGCCTTACAATGAGCAGTTCTTC. It translates to CASSLDGGPYNEQFF.

The gene calls are TRBV25-1 and TRBJ1-4; 7 bases match TRBD1. This CDR3 comprises 17 residues. Looked up from germline, CDR1 is MGHDK and CDR2 is SYGVNS. Germline trimming cut 1 base from V and 0 bases from J; bases unmatched to any gene: 5. The CDR3 loop is CASSESVQGPTNEKLFF. CDR3 bases: TGTGCCAGCAGTGAATCGGTACAGGGGCCAACTAATGAAAAACTGTTTTTT.

The chain joins TRBV5-1 to TRBJ2-7; 9 bases match TRBD1. From germline, CDR1 is SGHRS and CDR2 YFSETQ. The CDR3 runs to 14 residues. Unmatched junction bases numbered 9, after V lost 6 bases and J lost 5 bases. CDR3 bases: TGCGCCAGCAACCCAGGGACAGGGATGGACGAGCAGTACTTC. As protein: CASNPGTGMDEQYF.

This chain connects TRBV27 to TRBJ2-1; 8 bases line up with TRBD2. Germline V gene data show CDR1 as MNHEY and CDR2 as SMNVEV (reference sequence). The CDR3 is made up of 14 amino acids. V trimming: 6 bases; J trimming: 8 bases; junction bases outside the gene matches: 9. For the CDR3, the DNA is TGTGCCAGCAGCCTGGCGGGGGGCTGGCATGAGCAGTTCTTC. Translated: CASSLAGGWHEQFF.

The chain carries TRBV29-1 and TRBJ1-1; the D is unclear. The CDR3 is 13 residues long. Trimming left V 7 bases short and J 1 base short, with 13 bases between. Germline V gene lookup returns CDR1 SQVTM and CDR2 ANQGSEA. The CDR3 here is CSDDQTSNTEAFF. CDR3 coding DNA: TGCAGCGACGATCAGACTTCGAACACTGAAGCTTTCTTT.

This chain joins TRBV11-3 and TRBJ2-3, with D hard to call. The CDR3 is made up of 14 amino acids. V gave up 0 bases and J gave up 2 bases, with 6 bases separating them. Germline V gene data show CDR1 as SGHNT and CDR2 as YENEEA. The CDR3 spells CASSLDPITDTQYF. The CDR3 region has the DNA TGTGCCAGCAGCTTAGATCCAATCACAGATACGCAGTATTTT.

This clone has only one observation. The genes are TRBV19 and TRBJ1-3, with D perhaps TRBD1 (6 bases). This CDR3 comprises 14 residues. The germline gives CDR1 LNHDA, CDR2 SQIVND (reference sequence). V lost 5 bases, J lost 1 base, and 9 bases lay in between. CDR3 DNA: TGTGCCAGTAGTCCAGGGGATTCTGGAAACACCATATATTTT. Protein: CASSPGDSGNTIYF.

This clone was counted once. The chain carries TRBV5-1 and TRBJ1-1; possible D gene TRBD1, 6 bases. This CDR3 has 14 amino acids. CDR1 is SGHRS and CDR2 is YFSETQ in the germline V gene. V shed 4 bases and J shed 4 bases, with 14 bases lying between them. CDR3 loop: CASSLYDRTTEAFF. The CDR3 nucleotides are TGCGCCAGCAGCCTCTATGACAGGACCACTGAAGCTTTCTTT.

V usage is TRBV4-1 and J usage is TRBJ2-7, with 13 bases identical to TRBD2. V was clipped by 3 bases and J by 7 bases; unmatched bases: 6. From germline, CDR1 is MGHRA and CDR2 YSYEKL. The CDR3 is 15 amino acids. CDR3: CASSQGLAGRGEQYF. The CDR3 nucleotides are TGCGCCAGCAGCCAGGGACTAGCGGGGCGCGGGGAGCAGTACTTC.

The rearrangement links TRBV7-2 to TRBJ2-5, with D possibly TRBD2 on 5 matching bases. Trimming removed 5 bases from V and 2 bases from J, with 12 bases in between. The CDR3 consists of 14 residues. In germline, CDR1 is SGHTA, CDR2 FQGNSA. The CDR3 nucleotides are TGTGCCAGCAGCCAAAGCGGTTATCAAGAGACCCAGTACTTC. Residues: CASSQSGYQETQYF. Variable domain in full (rest from reference TRBV7-2 and TRBJ2-5): GAGVSQSPSNKVTEKGKDVELRCDPISGHTALYWYRQSLGQGLEFLIYFQGNSAPDKSGLPSDRFSAERTGGSVSTLTIQRTQQEDSAVYLCASSQSGYQETQYFGPGTRLLVL.

This chain joins TRBV23-1 and TRBJ2-1, with 11 bases fitting TRBD1. Being an ORF, TRBV23-1 has a function that is uncertain. The CDR3 has 17 residues. The V and J ends lost 3 bases and 3 bases, in that order; junction bases with no gene match: 7. CDR3 sequence (DNA): TGCGCCAGCAGTCATCGGAGGACAGGGGGCCACTACAATGAGCAGTTCTTC. Encoded protein: CASSHRRTGGHYNEQFF.

This clone was seen just once. No conserved phenylalanine or tryptophan is present at the end of the CDR3, so a read error is the likely explanation. The DNA is omitted, as the CDR3 cannot be located on it reliably, and the CDR3 follows TCRdb's listing. The chain links TRBV18 to TRBJ2-7; TRBD1 reflects the table's D call only, with no check against the DNA. Germline V gene data show CDR1 as KGHSH and CDR2 as LQKENI. The CDR3 has 11 residues if both end residues are counted. CDR3: CASSPGTGVFL.

The table lists this clone with a count of one. The V and J genes are TRBV7-6 and TRBJ2-7; 9 nucleotides agree with TRBD2. The germline CDR1 and CDR2 sequences are SGHVS and FNYEAQ. V was clipped by 0 bases and J by 3 bases; unmatched bases: 6. CDR3 length: 16 residues. CDR3 sequence reads: CASSLAERGALYEQYF. CDR3 in DNA: TGTGCCAGCAGCTTAGCAGAGCGGGGGGCTCTCTACGAGCAGTACTTC.

The chain joins TRBV28 to TRBJ1-3; D remains ambiguous. V lost 7 bases, J lost 3 bases, and 19 bases lay in between. Germline assignment: CDR1 MDHEN and CDR2 SYDVKM. CDR3 size: 16 residues. The CDR3 DNA is TGTGCCAGCACCTCGAGCACTGGTTTAATTGGAAACACCATATATTTT. Its protein is CASTSSTGLIGNTIYF.

This sequence joins TRBV5-1 and TRBJ1-6; unclear D gene. This CDR3 region has 15 residues. Trimming shortened V by 3 bases and J by 0 bases, and 7 bases separated the two germline ends. Germline CDR1 and CDR2: SGHRS and YFSETQ. CDR3 sequence: CASSSHSSYNSPLHF. CDR3 DNA sequence: TGCGCCAGCAGCTCCCACAGCTCCTATAATTCACCCCTCCACTTT.

The rearrangement joins TRBV5-1 to TRBJ2-3; 8 nucleotides match TRBD2. The trim removed 7 bases at V and 5 bases at J, leaving 9 bases unmatched. The CDR3 is 14 amino acids. CDR1 is SGHRS and CDR2 is YFSETQ in the germline V gene. CDR3: CASWAGGVRDTQYF. CDR3 DNA: TGCGCCAGCTGGGCGGGGGGTGTAAGAGATACGCAGTATTTT.

This chain joins TRBV6-5 and TRBJ1-5; D remains ambiguous. The CDR3 spans 15 residues. With 8 bases removed from V and 0 bases from J, the gap between germline ends came to 14 bases. Germline V gene sequence: CDR1 MNHEY, CDR2 SVGAGI. CDR3 sequence: CASVPGAHSNQPQHF. CDR3 nucleotide sequence: TGTGCCAGCGTCCCTGGAGCCCATAGCAATCAGCCCCAGCATTTT.

CDR3 sequence reads: CASSYSRGGHEQYF. In DNA form, the CDR3 reads TGTGCCAGCAGTTACTCGAGGGGGGGCCACGAGCAGTACTTC. This sequence joins TRBV6-5 and TRBJ2-7, with TRBD2 as a possible D gene (7 bases). The CDR3 spans 14 residues. Trimming stripped 0 bases from V and 5 bases from J, with 11 bases between. In germline, CDR1 is MNHEY, CDR2 SVGAGI.

This clone was seen a few times. The chain links TRBV7-9 to TRBJ2-1; 9 bases fit TRBD1. V dropped 1 base and J dropped 7; count of bases not matched to a gene: 5. CDR3 size: 15 residues. Germline CDR1 SEHNR, CDR2 FQNEAQ (reference sequence). The CDR3 sequence: CASSLVQGAGNEQFF. The CDR3 nucleotides read TGTGCCAGCAGCTTAGTACAGGGGGCGGGTAATGAGCAGTTCTTC.